This is a list of T cell receptor beta chains from one sample in a study of blood T cell repertoires in COVID-19. Here immunoSEQ multiplex PCR was the method, and the copy in TCRdb shows in-frame clones only, minus some. This table holds hundreds of thousands of clones, about 91% found once. The specimen sequenced was peripheral blood. The receptors stem from a woman aged 45-59 years with COVID-19, enrolled during active disease. CDR3s include the opening cysteine and the closing phenylalanine or tryptophan. Fields, in order: clone size, D gene, J gene, V gene, CDR3 protein, CDR3 DNA. D genes are given only for firm matches. Clone size, where shown, is once, few, many, or a class for clones that have expanded.

>-|-|TRBJ2-1|TRBV5-1
CASSLPGENNEQFF
TGCGCCAGCAGCTTGCCAGGGGAGAACAATGAGCAGTTCTTC
>-|-|TRBJ1-2|TRBV19
CASSPGWMRYGYTF
TGTGCCAGTAGCCCCGGTTGGATGAGGTATGGCTACACCTTC
>once|-|TRBJ2-7|TRBV5-1
CASSLGGAAEQYF
TGCGCCAGCAGCTTGGGGGGAGCCGCCGAGCAGTACTTC
>-|-|TRBJ2-1|TRBV27
CASSYAGARREQFF
TGTGCCAGCAGTTATGCGGGGGCCAGGAGGGAGCAGTTCTTC
>-|-|TRBJ2-1|TRBV10-3
CAIRGDSYNEQFF
TGTGCCATCAGAGGGGACTCCTACAATGAGCAGTTCTTC
>-|-|TRBJ2-2|TRBV7-9
CASSSLATGELFF
TGTGCCAGCAGCTCGCTAGCGACCGGGGAGCTGTTTTTT
>-|-|TRBJ2-2|TRBV12-5
CASGPSELGGELFF
TGTGCTAGTGGCCCTAGCGAATTGGGCGGGGAGCTGTTTTTT
>-|-|TRBJ2-3|TRBV27
CASSPVSTHTQYF
TGTGCCAGCAGTCCGGTATCCACCCATACGCAGTATTTT
>few|TRBD1|TRBJ1-1|TRBV6-6
CASSRGQAGTEAFF
TGTGCCAGCAGCCGGGGACAGGCCGGCACTGAAGCTTTCTTT
>-|-|TRBJ2-7|TRBV10-3
CAISRDNPSYEQYF
TGTGCCATCAGCCGGGACAATCCCTCCTACGAGCAGTACTTC
>few|-|TRBJ1-1|TRBV6-5
CASILGVEAFF
TGTGCCAGCATATTGGGAGTTGAAGCTTTCTTT
>-|-|TRBJ1-3|TRBV6-5
CAVSGGGNTIYF
TGTGCCGTATCCGGGGGTGGAAACACCATATATTTT
>once|TRBD1|TRBJ1-2|TRBV29-1
CSAATGGPYGYTF
TGCAGCGCCGCGACAGGGGGCCCCTATGGCTACACCTTC
>-|TRBD1|TRBJ2-1|TRBV6-4
CASSLADRVGNEQFF
TGTGCCAGCAGTTTGGCGGACAGGGTCGGCAATGAGCAGTTCTTC
>-|TRBD1|TRBJ1-2|TRBV7-9
CASSSDRVGYTF
TGTGCCAGCAGCTCCGACAGGGTTGGCTACACCTTC
>-|-|TRBJ1-4|TRBV3-1/TRBV3-2
CASSQDSFNEKLFF
TGTGCCAGCAGCCAAGACTCGTTTAATGAAAAACTGTTTTTT
>few|-|TRBJ1-5|TRBV4-1
CASSLRRDSNQPQHF
TGCGCCAGCAGCCTCCGGAGGGATAGCAATCAGCCCCAGCATTTT
>-|-|TRBJ1-1|TRBV27
CASSSTGNTEAFF
TGTGCCAGCAGTTCTACAGGGAACACTGAAGCTTTCTTT
>-|TRBD1|TRBJ1-2|TRBV4-1
CASSQTPWTGNTEGYTF
TGCGCCAGCAGCCAAACCCCCTGGACAGGGAATACCGAGGGCTACACCTTC
>-|-|TRBJ2-1|TRBV5-1
CASSLGTGGPTEPYNEQFF
TGCGCCAGCAGTCTTGGTACCGGGGGGCCTACAGAACCCTACAATGAGCAGTTCTTC
>-|-|TRBJ1-1|TRBV30
CAWSVWGRGNTEAFF
TGTGCCTGGAGTGTTTGGGGTAGGGGGAACACTGAAGCTTTCTTT
>-|-|TRBJ1-1|TRBV19
CASTGPYTEAFF
TGTGCTTCGACAGGACCTTACACTGAAGCTTTCTTT
>once|TRBD1|TRBJ1-1|TRBV5-1
CASSFSGQGNLEDTEAFF
TGCGCCAGCAGCTTTAGCGGACAGGGTAACTTAGAGGACACTGAAGCTTTCTTT
>-|-|TRBJ1-3|TRBV15
CATRGGSLSGNTIYF
TGTGCCACCAGGGGAGGGAGTCTCTCTGGAAACACCATATATTTT
>-|-|TRBJ1-1|TRBV10-3
CAISESGRTEAFF
TGTGCCATCAGTGAGTCTGGGAGGACTGAAGCTTTCTTT
>-|-|TRBJ2-3|TRBV1
CTSSQAPPRLVPDTQYF
TGCACCAGCAGCCAAGCCCCTCCTAGACTAGTTCCAGATACGCAGTATTTT
>-|-|TRBJ1-1|TRBV28
CAIRPLGGVAFF
TGTGCAATCAGGCCCTTGGGCGGGGTTGCTTTCTTT
>-|-|TRBJ2-7|TRBV7-2
CASSKYGTNSYEQYF
TGTGCCAGCAGCAAATACGGTACTAACTCCTACGAGCAGTACTTC
>-|TRBD1|TRBJ2-7|TRBV27
CASSFNPGQAFYEQYF
TGTGCCAGCAGTTTCAACCCGGGACAGGCTTTCTACGAGCAGTACTTC
>-|TRBD1|TRBJ1-6|TRBV19
CASRGRPGQDLSSYNSPLHF
TGTGCCAGTAGAGGGAGACCGGGACAGGACTTGAGCTCCTATAATTCACCCCTCCACTTT
>-|TRBD1|TRBJ2-5|TRBV9
CASSPWDSKETQYF
TGTGCCAGCAGCCCCTGGGACAGCAAAGAGACCCAGTACTTC
>-|-|TRBJ1-6|TRBV12-3/TRBV12-4
CASSLSWSSPLHF
TGTGCCAGCAGTTTAAGTTGGAGTTCACCCCTCCACTTT
>-|-|TRBJ2-7|TRBV4-1
CASSLMGTSGPGEQYF
TGCGCCAGCAGCCTCATGGGGACTTCGGGCCCGGGCGAGCAGTACTTC
>-|-|TRBJ1-1|TRBV5-1
CASSHMEVGTEAFF
TGCGCCAGCAGCCATATGGAGGTGGGCACTGAAGCTTTCTTT
>-|TRBD1|TRBJ2-2|TRBV15
CATSRAGGYRGTGELFF
TGTGCCACCAGCAGAGCGGGTGGATACAGGGGAACCGGGGAGCTGTTTTTT
>-|TRBD1|TRBJ1-5|TRBV12-5
CASGLVLGTDNQPQHF
TGTGCTAGTGGTTTGGTACTTGGGACAGACAATCAGCCCCAGCATTTT
>-|-|TRBJ1-1|TRBV10-2
CASSGLLNTEAFF
TGCGCCAGCAGCGGACTGCTGAACACTGAAGCTTTCTTT
>-|TRBD1|TRBJ1-2|TRBV9
CASSVDGTVANYGYTF
TGTGCCAGCAGCGTTGACGGGACAGTTGCTAACTATGGCTACACCTTC
>-|TRBD2|TRBJ2-5|TRBV5-1
CASSLEASGGRGPQETQYF
TGCGCCAGCAGCTTGGAGGCTAGCGGGGGCCGGGGGCCCCAAGAGACCCAGTACTTC
>-|-|TRBJ2-1|TRBV4-2
CASSSRGGSSYNEQFF
TGTGCCAGCAGCTCGAGGGGGGGGAGCTCCTACAATGAGCAGTTCTTC